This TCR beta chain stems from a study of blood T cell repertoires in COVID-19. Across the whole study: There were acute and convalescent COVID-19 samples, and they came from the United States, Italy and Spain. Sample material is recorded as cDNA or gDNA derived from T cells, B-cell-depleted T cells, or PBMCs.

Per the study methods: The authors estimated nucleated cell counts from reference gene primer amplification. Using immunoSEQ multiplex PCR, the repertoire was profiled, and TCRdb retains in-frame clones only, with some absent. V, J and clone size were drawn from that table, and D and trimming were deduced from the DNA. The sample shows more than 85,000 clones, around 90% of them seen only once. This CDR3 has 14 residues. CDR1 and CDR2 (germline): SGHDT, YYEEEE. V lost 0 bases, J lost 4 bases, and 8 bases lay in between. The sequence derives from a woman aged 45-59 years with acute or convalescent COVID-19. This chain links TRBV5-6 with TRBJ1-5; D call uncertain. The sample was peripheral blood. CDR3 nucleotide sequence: TGTGCCAGCAGCTTGGAAGGAGGAAATCAGCCCCAGCATTTT. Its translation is CASSLEGGNQPQHF. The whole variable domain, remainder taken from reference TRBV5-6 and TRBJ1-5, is DAGVTQSPTHLIKTRGQQVTLRCSPKSGHDTVSWYQQALGQGPQFIFQYYEEEERQRGNFPDRFSGHQFPNYSSELNVNALLLGDSALYLCASSLEGGNQPQHFGDGTRLSIL.